Listed below are T cell receptor beta chains from one sample, sequenced in a study of CD8+CD57+ T cells in acquired aplastic anemia. One entry per CDR3 protein results from TCRdb running MiXCR on the reads. In the table there are hundreds of thousands of distinct CDR3 sequences, approximately 32% of which are singletons. The sequencing sample was made of sorted CD4+, CD8+, or CD8+CD57+ T cells (not recorded which) from PBMCs. The receptors derive from a human donor with aplastic anemia. Both conserved end residues are trimmed from each CDR3.

v_call cdr3_aa
TRBV12-3/TRBV12-4 ASSYTSGRSYEQY
TRBV7-3 ASSTQGRGSPLH
TRBV29-1 SVEDRKDRAGYT
TRBV12-3/TRBV12-4 ASSPFHEQF
TRBV15 ATSRDQGGTDTQY
TRBV20-1 SARSVEISNYGYT
TRBV7-9 AWSPSYNSPLH
TRBV7-3 ASSLMGQGQF
TRBV29-1 SVEDWGDEQY
TRBV6-5 ASSSDILELF
TRBV14 ASSRTGFGTQY
TRBV9 ASSGMAGIGELF
TRBV2 ASSEQGPNYGYT
TRBV7-2 ASSERQGSPLH
TRBV11-2 ASSLFTLRGLNTEAF
TRBV9 ASSANGNTIY
TRBV9 ASSVTAGSYEQY
TRBV9 ASSVGPLYEQY
TRBV5-1 ASTAQETQY
TRBV20-1 SAREVKEPDGYT